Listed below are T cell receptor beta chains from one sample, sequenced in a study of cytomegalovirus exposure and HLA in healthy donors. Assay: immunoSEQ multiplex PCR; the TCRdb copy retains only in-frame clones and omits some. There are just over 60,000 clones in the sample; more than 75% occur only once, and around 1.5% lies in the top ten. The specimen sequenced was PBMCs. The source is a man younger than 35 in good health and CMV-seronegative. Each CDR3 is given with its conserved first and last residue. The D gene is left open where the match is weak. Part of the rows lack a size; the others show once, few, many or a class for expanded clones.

CASSQGQSSYEQYF	TGCGCCAGCAGCCAAGGACAGAGCTCCTACGAGCAGTACTTC	NA	NA	TRBV4-1	TRBJ2-7
CASSQVGAGNSPLHF	TGTGCCAGCAGCCAAGTGGGGGCAGGTAATTCACCCCTCCACTTT	NA	NA	TRBV4-2	TRBJ1-6
CASSVQGTEPQHF	TGTGCCAGCAGTGTTCAGGGGACGGAGCCCCAGCATTTT	NA	NA	TRBV6-1	TRBJ1-5
CASSAGGTSEFDEQFF	TGTGCCAGCAGCGCCGGGGGGACTAGCGAATTCGATGAGCAGTTCTTC	TRBD2	once	TRBV9	TRBJ2-1
CASSLGGATNEKLFF	TGTGCCAGCAGCCTCGGCGGTGCAACTAATGAAAAACTGTTTTTT	NA	few	TRBV6-5	TRBJ1-4
CAATGGAQYNEQFF	TGTGCCGCCACGGGGGGGGCACAATACAATGAGCAGTTCTTC	TRBD2	NA	TRBV28	TRBJ2-1
CASSLSRTGELFF	TGTGCCAGCAGTTTATCGCGGACCGGGGAGCTGTTTTTT	NA	once	TRBV27	TRBJ2-2
CASSLDRENGYTF	TGTGCCAGCAGCCTCGACAGGGAAAATGGCTACACCTTC	TRBD1	NA	TRBV2	TRBJ1-2
CAISEGQGDGYTF	TGTGCCATCAGTGAGGGACAGGGGGATGGCTACACCTTC	TRBD1	NA	TRBV10-3	TRBJ1-2
CASSLWGEGKGQETQYF	TGCGCCAGCAGCTTGTGGGGGGAAGGGAAAGGGCAAGAGACCCAGTACTTC	NA	NA	TRBV5-1	TRBJ2-5
CATFRQENTEAFF	TGTGCCACCTTCCGACAGGAGAACACTGAAGCTTTCTTT	NA	NA	TRBV10-3	TRBJ1-1
CASSFRQGSTYEQYF	TGCGCCAGCAGCTTCCGACAGGGGTCGACCTACGAGCAGTACTTC	TRBD1	NA	TRBV5-1	TRBJ2-7
CASSLSAGGETQYF	TGTGCCAGCAGCTTATCGGCAGGTGGAGAGACCCAGTACTTC	NA	NA	TRBV7-8	TRBJ2-5
CATSRDLGNTIYF	TGTGCTACTAGCCGGGATCTTGGAAACACCATATATTTT	NA	NA	TRBV6-6	TRBJ1-3
CASMDPAGQETQYF	TGCGCCAGCATGGACCCGGCGGGCCAAGAGACCCAGTACTTC	NA	NA	TRBV5-1	TRBJ2-5
CAWSPPGRQFGEQYF	TGTGCCTGGAGTCCACCCGGGAGGCAGTTTGGCGAGCAGTACTTC	TRBD2	once	TRBV30	TRBJ2-7
CASSLGLGNSPLHF	TGTGCCAGCAGTTTGGGGCTGGGGAATTCACCCCTCCACTTT	NA	NA	TRBV28	TRBJ1-6
CASSVSGTGFQPQHF	TGTGCCAGCAGTGTCTCCGGGACAGGGTTTCAGCCCCAGCATTTT	TRBD1	NA	TRBV6-5	TRBJ1-5
CASRTGGGIETEAFF	TGTGCCAGCAGGACGGGGGGGGGCATTGAGACTGAAGCTTTCTTT	NA	NA	TRBV6-4	TRBJ1-1
CASSYSGTDNEQFF	TGTGCCAGCAGTTACTCAGGGACAGACAATGAGCAGTTCTTC	TRBD1	NA	TRBV6-5	TRBJ2-1
CASSAWDGGEKLFF	TGTGCCAGCAGCGCTTGGGACGGGGGGGAAAAACTGTTTTTT	NA	NA	TRBV9	TRBJ1-4
CASSWTGGGDTQYF	TGCGCCAGCAGCTGGACAGGTGGTGGGGATACGCAGTATTTT	TRBD1	NA	TRBV5-1	TRBJ2-3
CASSEGTGVRNTEAFF	TGTGCCAGCAGTGAGGGGACAGGGGTAAGGAACACTGAAGCTTTCTTT	TRBD1	NA	TRBV6-1	TRBJ1-1
CATTQGPYEQYF	TGTGCCACTACACAGGGGCCCTACGAGCAGTACTTC	TRBD1	NA	TRBV7-9	TRBJ2-7
CASSPYYNEQFF	TGTGCCAGCAGCCCCTACTACAATGAGCAGTTCTTC	NA	NA	TRBV9	TRBJ2-1
CASFGDGGANEQFF	TGTGCCAGCTTTGGGGACGGGGGGGCTAATGAGCAGTTCTTC	TRBD2	NA	TRBV2	TRBJ2-1
CASSEEPTGHTEAFF	TGTGCCAGCAGTGAAGAACCGACAGGGCACACTGAAGCTTTCTTT	TRBD1	NA	TRBV6-1	TRBJ1-1
CASSQGQGGTDTQYF	TGTGCCAGCAGTCAGGGACAGGGAGGGACAGATACGCAGTATTTT	TRBD1	NA	TRBV6-5	TRBJ2-3
CASSSVAYSSYEQYF	TGTGCCAGCAGCTCTGTAGCTTATAGCTCCTACGAGCAGTACTTC	NA	NA	TRBV28	TRBJ2-7
CSVHSTGQETQYF	TGCAGCGTTCACTCGACCGGGCAAGAGACCCAGTACTTC	NA	NA	TRBV29-1	TRBJ2-5
CASSPQGFGTEAFF	TGTGCCAGCAGCCCGCAGGGATTCGGTACTGAAGCTTTCTTT	NA	NA	TRBV5-4	TRBJ1-1
CASSRFGGLAEEQYF	TGTGCCAGCAGTCGATTCGGGGGACTAGCCGAAGAGCAGTACTTC	TRBD2	NA	TRBV6-5	TRBJ2-7
CASSVDRVDGYTF	TGTGCCAGCAGCGTTGACAGGGTAGACGGCTACACCTTC	TRBD1	NA	TRBV9	TRBJ1-2
CASSAGTGELFF	TGTGCCAGCAGTGCCGGGACAGGGGAACTGTTTTTT	TRBD1	once	TRBV7-6	TRBJ1-4
CASRKGSGAISNQPQHF	TGTGCCAGCAGAAAGGGGTCGGGCGCGATTAGCAATCAGCCCCAGCATTTT	NA	NA	TRBV28	TRBJ1-5
CASSLEGGNSPLHF	TGCGCCAGCAGCTTGGAAGGGGGTAATTCACCCCTCCACTTT	NA	NA	TRBV5-1	TRBJ1-6
CATSDDSYYEKLFF	TGTGCCACCAGCGATGACAGTTATTATGAAAAACTGTTTTTT	NA	once	TRBV15	TRBJ1-4
CASRLTSGGSEQYF	TGTGCCAGCAGACTTACTAGCGGGGGGTCCGAGCAGTACTTC	TRBD2	NA	TRBV7-2	TRBJ2-7
CASTPGTGDNEKLFF	TGTGCCAGCACTCCCGGGACAGGAGATAATGAAAAACTGTTTTTT	TRBD1	once	TRBV2	TRBJ1-4
CASSVGPDNEQFF	TGTGCCAGCAGCGTAGGCCCGGACAATGAGCAGTTCTTC	NA	NA	TRBV9	TRBJ2-1
CASSDDSYSGELFF	TGTGCCAGCAGTGACGACAGTTATTCCGGGGAGCTGTTTTTT	NA	NA	TRBV6-4	TRBJ2-2
CASRPGQGALVTDTQYF	TGCGCCAGCAGGCCGGGACAGGGGGCGCTTGTCACAGATACGCAGTATTTT	TRBD1	NA	TRBV4-1	TRBJ2-3
CASSNQGISPRNTIYF	TGTGCCAGCAGCAATCAGGGCATCTCGCCCCGAAACACCATATATTTT	NA	NA	TRBV2	TRBJ1-3
CASSPVGYTF	TGTGCTAGCAGCCCGGTGGGCTACACCTTC	NA	NA	TRBV7-7	TRBJ1-2
CAWSVPGGLDNEQFF	TGTGCCTGGAGTGTACCAGGGGGCCTTGACAATGAGCAGTTCTTC	TRBD1	NA	TRBV30	TRBJ2-1
CASSYTIRGGYGYTF	TGTGCCAGCAGTTACACCATCAGGGGCGGGTATGGCTACACCTTC	NA	NA	TRBV6-5	TRBJ1-2